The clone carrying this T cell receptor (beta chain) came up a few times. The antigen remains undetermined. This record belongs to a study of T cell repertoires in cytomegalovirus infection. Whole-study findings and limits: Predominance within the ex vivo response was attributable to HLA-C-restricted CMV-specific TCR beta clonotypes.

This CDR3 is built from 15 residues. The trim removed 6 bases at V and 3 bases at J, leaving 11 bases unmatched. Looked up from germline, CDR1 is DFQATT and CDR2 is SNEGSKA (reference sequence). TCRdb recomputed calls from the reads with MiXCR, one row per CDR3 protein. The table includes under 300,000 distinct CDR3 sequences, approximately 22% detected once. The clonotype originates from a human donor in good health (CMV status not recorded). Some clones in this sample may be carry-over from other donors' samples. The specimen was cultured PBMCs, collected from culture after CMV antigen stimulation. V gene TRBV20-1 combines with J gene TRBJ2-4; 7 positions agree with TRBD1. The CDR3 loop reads CSALKDRTFKNIQYF. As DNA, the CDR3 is TGCAGTGCCCTTAAGGACAGGACTTTCAAAAACATTCAGTACTTC.